Shown below are 3 T cell receptor beta chains from a single sample sequenced in a study of T-cell memory formation after mild COVID-19. TCRdb independently ran MiXCR on the 5' RACE reads; one entry per CDR3 protein. The sample records over 350,000 distinct CDR3 sequences, roughly 15% being singletons. The sequenced material came from PBMCs or a T cell subset sorted from them (not recorded which). These receptors all come from a man aged 18 to 35 who had mild COVID-19 (a few samples of this study predate the infection). Cell type and time point are not known.

In this sample, this clonotype turned up many times. This rearrangement joins TRBV5-1 to TRBJ2-1; tentative D call: TRBD1 (5 bases). This CDR3 is built from 17 residues. Germline V gives CDR1 SGHRS, CDR2 YFSETQ. V dropped 7 bases and J dropped 4 bases, with 24 bases sitting between them. In DNA form, the CDR3 reads TGCGCCAGCTCCTTGGGCCAGGGTTCGAGTTCGTACAATGAGCAGTTCTTC. Protein sequence: CASSLGQGSSSYNEQFF.

The rearrangement joins TRBV12-3 or TRBV12-4 to TRBJ2-7, with D possibly being TRBD2 (5 bases). This CDR3 contains 13 residues. V shed 3 bases and J shed 3 bases, with 9 bases lying between them. The CDR3 DNA follows: TGTGCCAGCAGTTTGAGGGTATTCTACGAGCAGTACTTC. Its translation is CASSLRVFYEQYF.

This clonotype occurred a few times. The chain joins TRBV6-2 or TRBV6-3 to TRBJ2-1; D gene unclear. The V gene lost 0 bases and the J gene lost 0 bases, with 9 bases spanning the gap. CDR3 length equals 16 residues. Germline assignment: CDR1 MNHEY and CDR2 SVGEGT. The CDR3 region has the DNA TGTGCCAGCAGTTACTCGAAGCTGATCTCCTACAATGAGCAGTTCTTC. Its protein product is CASSYSKLISYNEQFF.